This record concerns one T cell receptor (beta chain) sequence. Those who participated ranged in age from roughly 18 to 95 years and resided in about two dozen US areas. Clinical histories supplied by participants themselves formed the basis of cohort assignment. Recovery meant two consecutive negative NP/OP PCR tests, professional clearance, or resolved symptoms. The repertoire was sequenced with immunoSEQ multiplex PCR; TCRdb's copy has only in-frame clones and lacks some. The table has about 180,000 clones, 80% to 90% seen once; the top ten hold about 8.4%. This CDR3 has 18 residues. V trimming: 6 bases; J trimming: 0 bases; junction bases outside the gene matches: 13. Germline CDR1 reads LNHDA; CDR2 reads SQIVND (reference sequence). This specimen belongs to a study of blood T cell repertoires in COVID-19. Turning to the study itself: Samples taken during acute and convalescent COVID-19 were collected in the United States, Italy and Spain.

This chain uses TRBV19 with TRBJ1-5, with 8 bases fitting TRBD1. This TCR came from a woman under 30 who had recovered from COVID-19. The specimen was PBMCs or T cells enriched from blood (not recorded which). This CDR3 is CASSLSGTGSYSNQPQHF. As DNA, the CDR3 is TGTGCCAGTAGCCTGTCCGGGACAGGATCATATAGCAATCAGCCCCAGCATTTT. Using reference TRBV19 and TRBJ1-5 for the parts outside the CDR3, the full variable domain is DGGITQSPKYLFRKEGQNVTLSCEQNLNHDAMYWYRQDPGQGLRLIYYSQIVNDFQKGDIAEGYSVSREKKESFPLTVTSAQKNPTAFYLCASSLSGTGSYSNQPQHFGDGTRLSIL.